These T cell receptor beta chains were read from a single sample in a study of blood T cell repertoires in COVID-19. Some clones are missing from TCRdb's copy, which holds only in-frame ones; the method was immunoSEQ multiplex PCR. Of roughly 230,000 clones in the sample, roughly 91% are singletons; the top ten hold over 0.65%. The sequencing input was peripheral blood. All receptors derive from a man aged 25 to 40 with COVID-19, enrolled during active disease. CDR3s leave out the opening cysteine and the closing phenylalanine or tryptophan.

11	TRBJ1-5	TRBV19	ASSATANQPQH
11	TRBJ1-2	TRBV29-1	SVPVGRGDGYT
12	TRBJ2-5	TRBV18	ASQGTSGQETQY
12	TRBJ2-7	TRBV7-9	ASSRPGLKYEQY
15	TRBJ1-6	TRBV27	ASRRNIRSSYNSPLH
11	TRBJ1-2	TRBV28	ASSLPANYGYT
11	TRBJ1-5	TRBV12-3/TRBV12-4	ASSPGTSQPQH
15	TRBJ1-6	TRBV9	ASSVEEAGSYNSPLH
13	TRBJ1-2	TRBV28	ASSLRTGGFSGYT
11	TRBJ2-1	TRBV7-2	ASSAWTSNEQF
15	TRBJ1-1	TRBV7-9	ASTPYGAGELDTEAF
11	TRBJ1-1	TRBV6-5	ASSFWRNTEAF
12	TRBJ2-4	TRBV29-1	SAYRGPDKNIQY
16	TRBJ1-6	TRBV19	ASSIGTGGGSYNSPLH
11	TRBJ1-2	TRBV11-2	ASSSHGTNGYT
13	TRBJ2-7	TRBV19	ASRPTYRGFGEQY
15	TRBJ1-4	TRBV27	ASSRRTGDTTNEKLF
13	TRBJ1-2	TRBV19	ASSPADRAGYGYT
12	TRBJ2-2	TRBV6-4	ASSSPGFAGELF
13	TRBJ1-2	TRBV18	ASSRGQGPNYGYT
10	TRBJ1-2	TRBV6-5	ASTAGGYGYT
13	TRBJ2-1	TRBV6-6	ASSLSSGGNNEQF
12	TRBJ1-2	TRBV3-1/TRBV3-2	ASSQDPAGYGYT
13	TRBJ2-1	TRBV2	ASRVDRGLNNEQF
19	TRBJ1-6	TRBV15	ATSSPILGTDGASYNSPLH
17	TRBJ2-5	TRBV7-6	ASSLAWTSGGLYQETQY
16	TRBJ2-7	TRBV27	ASSQLAGGTLGYSEQY
14	TRBJ1-6	TRBV2	ASSQLGGANNSPLH
13	TRBJ1-5	TRBV6-1	ASSDRQGSYQPQH
11	TRBJ2-1	TRBV5-6	ASSGGLYNEQF
12	TRBJ1-5	TRBV19	ATTALYSNQPQH
11	TRBJ1-1	TRBV9	ASSDRLQGEAF
14	TRBJ1-1	TRBV19	ASSTSTGDPNTEAF
9	TRBJ2-7	TRBV29-1	SVQKSYEQY
12	TRBJ1-1	TRBV6-5	ASQVVGANTEAF
13	TRBJ1-4	TRBV5-1	ASSRNTGTNEKLF
13	TRBJ2-3	TRBV11-2	ASSPLAGHTDTQY
10	TRBJ1-1	TRBV12-3/TRBV12-4	ASRLVGAEAF
9	TRBJ1-1	TRBV6-5	ASSYLSEAF
12	TRBJ1-1	TRBV9	ASSQQTGPTEAF
13	TRBJ1-2	TRBV2	ASKVQGQGAEGYT
12	TRBJ2-7	TRBV12-5	ARNRCGGECEQY
12	TRBJ2-1	TRBV9	ASSLRGSPNEQF
14	TRBJ1-6	TRBV9	ASSFTLTGADSPLH
12	TRBJ2-3	TRBV5-1	ASSSSSQSDTQY
14	TRBJ2-2	TRBV7-3	ASSKQGARNTGELF
14	TRBJ2-7	TRBV4-1	ASSLGLAGAPYEQY
14	TRBJ2-3	TRBV5-1	ASSLIGQGGADTQY
12	TRBJ1-2	TRBV6-2/TRBV6-3	ASSRQGTNYGYT
12	TRBJ2-1	TRBV5-4	ASQSFQGAEEQF
18	TRBJ2-3	TRBV3-1/TRBV3-2	ASSQGRLGGGGRISDTQY
14	TRBJ2-7	TRBV18	ASSPAGTGVSREQY
14	TRBJ2-1	TRBV9	ASSPPGLPLYNEQF
12	TRBJ1-2	TRBV10-3	AISERTGNYGYT
15	TRBJ1-5	TRBV18	ASSPPITGTGSQPQH
13	TRBJ2-3	TRBV5-1	ASSLRGGSTDTQY
11	TRBJ2-5	TRBV2	ASRGTGQVTQY
12	TRBJ1-5	TRBV7-9	ASSLQGKGQPQH